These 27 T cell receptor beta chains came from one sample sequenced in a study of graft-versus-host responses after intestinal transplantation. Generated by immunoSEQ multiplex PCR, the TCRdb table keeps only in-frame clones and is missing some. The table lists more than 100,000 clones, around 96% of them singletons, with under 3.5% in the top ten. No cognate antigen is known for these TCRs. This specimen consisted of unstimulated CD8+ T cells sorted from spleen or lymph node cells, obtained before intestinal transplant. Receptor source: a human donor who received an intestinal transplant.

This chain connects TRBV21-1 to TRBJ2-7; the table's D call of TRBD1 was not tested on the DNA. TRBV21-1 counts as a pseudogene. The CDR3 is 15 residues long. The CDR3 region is CASRGDRGPSYEQYF. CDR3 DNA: TGTGCCAGCCGGGGGGACAGGGGCCCGTCCTACGAGCAGTACTTC.

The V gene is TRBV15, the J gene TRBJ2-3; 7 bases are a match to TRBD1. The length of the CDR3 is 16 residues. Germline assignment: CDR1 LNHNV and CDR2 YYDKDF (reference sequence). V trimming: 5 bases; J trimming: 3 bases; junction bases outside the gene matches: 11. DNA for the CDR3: TGTGCCACCAGCCTGCGGGTTAGGGGGCGGACAGATACGCAGTATTTT. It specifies CATSLRVRGRTDTQYF. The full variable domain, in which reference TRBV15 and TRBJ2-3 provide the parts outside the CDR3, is DAMVIQNPRYQVTQFGKPVTLSCSQTLNHNVMYWYQQKSSQAPKLLFHYYDKDFNNEADTPDNFQSRRPNTSFCFLDIRSPGLGDTAMYLCATSLRVRGRTDTQYFGPGTRLTVL.

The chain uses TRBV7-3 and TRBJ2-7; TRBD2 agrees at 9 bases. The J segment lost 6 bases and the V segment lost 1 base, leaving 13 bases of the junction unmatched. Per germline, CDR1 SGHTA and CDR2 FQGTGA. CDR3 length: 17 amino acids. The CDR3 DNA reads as TGTGCCAGCAGCTTAAATCCCGGGACTAGCATCGGGGGCGAGCAGTACTTC. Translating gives CASSLNPGTSIGGEQYF.

CDR3 amino acids: CASSESGTITSSYNSPLHF. The CDR3 region has the DNA TGCGCCAGCAGTGAGTCCGGCACGATCACCAGCTCCTATAATTCACCCCTCCACTTT. The chain employs TRBV10-2 and TRBJ1-6; D ambiguous. V dropped 0 bases and J dropped 0 bases, with 15 bases sitting between them. In germline, CDR1 is WSHSY, CDR2 SAAADI. This CDR3 spans 19 amino acids.

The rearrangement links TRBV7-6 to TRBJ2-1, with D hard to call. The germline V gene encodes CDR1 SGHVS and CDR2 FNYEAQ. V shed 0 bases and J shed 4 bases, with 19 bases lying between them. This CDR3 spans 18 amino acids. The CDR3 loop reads CASSLAIGAVGFYNEQFF. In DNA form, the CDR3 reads TGTGCCAGCAGCTTAGCTATTGGTGCGGTGGGGTTTTACAATGAGCAGTTCTTC.

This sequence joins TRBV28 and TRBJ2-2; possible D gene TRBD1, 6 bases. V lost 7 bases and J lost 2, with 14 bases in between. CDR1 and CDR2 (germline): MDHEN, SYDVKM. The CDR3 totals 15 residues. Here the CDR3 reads CASTPGAVNTGELFF. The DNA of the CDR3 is TGTGCCAGCACTCCAGGGGCGGTAAACACCGGGGAGCTGTTTTTT. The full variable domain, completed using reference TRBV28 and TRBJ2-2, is DVKVTQSSRYLVKRTGEKVFLECVQDMDHENMFWYRQDPGLGLRLIYFSYDVKMKEKGDIPEGYSVSREKKERFSLILESASTNQTSMYLCASTPGAVNTGELFFGEGSRLTVL.

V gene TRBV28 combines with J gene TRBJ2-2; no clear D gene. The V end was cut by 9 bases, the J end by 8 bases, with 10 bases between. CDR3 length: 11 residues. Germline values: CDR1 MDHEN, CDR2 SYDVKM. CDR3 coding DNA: TGTGCCAGTATGAAATCAGGGGAGCTGTTTTTT. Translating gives CASMKSGELFF.

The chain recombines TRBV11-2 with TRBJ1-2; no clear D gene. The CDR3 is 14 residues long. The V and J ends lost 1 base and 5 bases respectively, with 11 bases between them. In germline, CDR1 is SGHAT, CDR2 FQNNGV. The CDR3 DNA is TGTGCCAGCAGCTTAGCTCGGAAAATTTATGGCTACACCTTC. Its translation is CASSLARKIYGYTF.

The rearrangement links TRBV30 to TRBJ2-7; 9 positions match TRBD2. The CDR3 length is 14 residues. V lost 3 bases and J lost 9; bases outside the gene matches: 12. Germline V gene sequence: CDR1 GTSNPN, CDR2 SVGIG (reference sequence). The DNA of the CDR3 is TGTGCCTGGAGGCGGGAGGGCCGTTCCCAAGGGCAGTACTTC. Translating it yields CAWRREGRSQGQYF.

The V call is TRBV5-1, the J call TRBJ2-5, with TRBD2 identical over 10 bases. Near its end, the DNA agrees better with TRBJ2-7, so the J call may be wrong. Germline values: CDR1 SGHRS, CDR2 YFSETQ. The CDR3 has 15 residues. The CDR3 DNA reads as TGCGCCAGCAGCTTGGTGGCTAGCGGGAGTTACGAGCAGTACTTC. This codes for CASSLVASGSYEQYF.

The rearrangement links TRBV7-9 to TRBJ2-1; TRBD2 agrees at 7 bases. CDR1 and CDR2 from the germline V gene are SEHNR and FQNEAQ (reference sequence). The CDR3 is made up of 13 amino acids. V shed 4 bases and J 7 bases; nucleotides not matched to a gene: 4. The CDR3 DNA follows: TGTGCCAGCAGCTGGAGCGGGGCTAATGAGCAGTTCTTC. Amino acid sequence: CASSWSGANEQFF.

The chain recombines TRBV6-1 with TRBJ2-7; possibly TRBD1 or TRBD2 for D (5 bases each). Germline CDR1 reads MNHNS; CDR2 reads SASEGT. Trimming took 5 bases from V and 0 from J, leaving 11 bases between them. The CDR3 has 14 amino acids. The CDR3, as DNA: TGTGCCAGCAGTTTGGGGGAGAGCTCCTACGAGCAGTACTTC. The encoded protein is CASSLGESSYEQYF.

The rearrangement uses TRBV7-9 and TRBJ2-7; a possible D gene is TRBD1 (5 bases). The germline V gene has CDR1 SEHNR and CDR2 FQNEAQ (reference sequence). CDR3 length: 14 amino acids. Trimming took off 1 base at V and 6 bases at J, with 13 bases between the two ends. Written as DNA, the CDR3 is TGTGCCAGCAGCTTAGGCCAGGGATCGGGCGAGCAGTACTTC. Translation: CASSLGQGSGEQYF.

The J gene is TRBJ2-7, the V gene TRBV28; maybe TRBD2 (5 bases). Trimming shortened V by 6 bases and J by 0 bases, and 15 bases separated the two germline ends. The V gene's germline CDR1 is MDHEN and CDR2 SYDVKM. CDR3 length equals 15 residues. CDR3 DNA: TGTGCCAGCAGCACTACAGCGGAGAGCTCCTACGAGCAGTACTTC. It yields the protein CASSTTAESSYEQYF.

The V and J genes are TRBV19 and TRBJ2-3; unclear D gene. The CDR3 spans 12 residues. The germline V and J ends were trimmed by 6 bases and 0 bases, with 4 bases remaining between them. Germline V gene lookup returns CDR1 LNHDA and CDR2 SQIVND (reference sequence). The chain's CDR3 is CASRSSTDTQYF. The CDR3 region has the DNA TGTGCCAGTAGGTCTAGCACAGATACGCAGTATTTT.

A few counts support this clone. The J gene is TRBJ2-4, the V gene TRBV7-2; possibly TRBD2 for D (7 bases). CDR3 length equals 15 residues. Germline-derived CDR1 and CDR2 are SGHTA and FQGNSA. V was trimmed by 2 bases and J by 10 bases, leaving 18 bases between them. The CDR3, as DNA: TGTGCCAGCAGCTTATGGTGGTGGCGGGGGCGGATTCAGTACTTC. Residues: CASSLWWWRGRIQYF.

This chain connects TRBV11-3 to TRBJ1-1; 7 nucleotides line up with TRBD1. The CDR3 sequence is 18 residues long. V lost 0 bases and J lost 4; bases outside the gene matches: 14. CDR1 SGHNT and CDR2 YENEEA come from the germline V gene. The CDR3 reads CASSLDNRDSKEATEAFF. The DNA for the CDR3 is TGTGCCAGCAGCTTAGATAACCGGGACAGTAAAGAGGCCACTGAAGCTTTCTTT.

Written as DNA, the CDR3 is TGTGCCAGCAGCGTAGGAAGAAAACTGTTTTTT. Its protein is CASSVGRKLFF. V usage is TRBV9 and J usage is TRBJ1-4; D gene uncertain. Looked up from germline, CDR1 is SGDLS and CDR2 is YYNGEE. The CDR3 has 11 residues. V dropped 0 bases and J dropped 10 bases, with 4 bases sitting between them.

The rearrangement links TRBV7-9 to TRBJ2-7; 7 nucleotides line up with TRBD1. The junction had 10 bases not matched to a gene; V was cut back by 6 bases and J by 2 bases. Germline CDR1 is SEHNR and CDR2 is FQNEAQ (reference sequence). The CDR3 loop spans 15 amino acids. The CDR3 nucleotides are TGTGCCAGCAGGTCTAAGGACAGGCCGCCCTACGAGCAGTACTTC. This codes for CASRSKDRPPYEQYF.

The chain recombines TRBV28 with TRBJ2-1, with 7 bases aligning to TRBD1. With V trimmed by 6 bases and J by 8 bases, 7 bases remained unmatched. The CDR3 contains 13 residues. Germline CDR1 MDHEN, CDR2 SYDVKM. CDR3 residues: CASSPRGGDEQFF. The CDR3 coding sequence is TGTGCCAGCAGCCCCAGAGGGGGCGATGAGCAGTTCTTC.

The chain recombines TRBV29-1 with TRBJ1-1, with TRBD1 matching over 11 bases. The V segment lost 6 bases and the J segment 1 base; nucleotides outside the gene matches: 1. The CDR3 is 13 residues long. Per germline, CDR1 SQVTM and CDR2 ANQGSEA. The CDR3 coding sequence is TGCAGCGTGGACAGGGGGCGGAACACTGAAGCTTTCTTT. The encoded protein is CSVDRGRNTEAFF.

CDR3 nucleotides: TGTGCCAGCAGCCTCAGAGGGGCAGGGGAGGGCTACACCTTC. Its translation is CASSLRGAGEGYTF. This chain uses TRBV4-2 with TRBJ1-2, with D possibly matching TRBD1 (6 bases). V lost 4 bases and J lost 8, with 17 bases in between. The CDR3 length is 14 residues. Germline V lookup: CDR1 LGHNA, CDR2 YNFKEQ.

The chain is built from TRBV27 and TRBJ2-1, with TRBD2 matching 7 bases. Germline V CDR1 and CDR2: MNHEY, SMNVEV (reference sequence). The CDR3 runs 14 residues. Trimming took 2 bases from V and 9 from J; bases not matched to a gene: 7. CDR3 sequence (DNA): TGTGCCAGCAGTTTAGGGAGCGGGGTTATTGAGCAGTTCTTC. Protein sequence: CASSLGSGVIEQFF.

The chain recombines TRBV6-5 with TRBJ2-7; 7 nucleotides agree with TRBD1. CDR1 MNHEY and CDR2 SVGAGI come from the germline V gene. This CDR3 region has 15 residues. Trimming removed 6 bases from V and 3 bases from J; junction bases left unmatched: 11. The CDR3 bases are TGTGCCAGCAGCACCACCGGACAGGCTGTCTACGAGCAGTACTTC. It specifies CASSTTGQAVYEQYF.

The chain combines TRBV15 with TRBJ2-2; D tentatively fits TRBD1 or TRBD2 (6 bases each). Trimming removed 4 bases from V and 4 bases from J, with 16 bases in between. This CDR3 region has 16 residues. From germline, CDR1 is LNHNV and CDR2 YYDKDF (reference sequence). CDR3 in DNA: TGTGCCACCAGCACCAACAGGGAGGTGGGCACCGGGGAGCTGTTTTTT. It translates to CATSTNREVGTGELFF.

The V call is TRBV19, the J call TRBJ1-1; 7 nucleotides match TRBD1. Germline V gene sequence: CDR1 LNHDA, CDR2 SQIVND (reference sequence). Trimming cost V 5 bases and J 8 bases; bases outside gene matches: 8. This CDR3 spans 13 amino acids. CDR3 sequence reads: CASSFPGQREAFF. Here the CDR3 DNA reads TGTGCCAGTAGTTTCCCGGGACAGAGGGAAGCTTTCTTT.

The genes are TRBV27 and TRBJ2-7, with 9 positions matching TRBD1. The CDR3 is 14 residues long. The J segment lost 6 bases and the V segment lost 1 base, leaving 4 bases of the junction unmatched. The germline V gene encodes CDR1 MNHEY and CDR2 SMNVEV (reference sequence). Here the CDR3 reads CASSLFGQGFEQYF. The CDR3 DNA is TGTGCCAGCAGTTTATTCGGACAGGGGTTCGAGCAGTACTTC.